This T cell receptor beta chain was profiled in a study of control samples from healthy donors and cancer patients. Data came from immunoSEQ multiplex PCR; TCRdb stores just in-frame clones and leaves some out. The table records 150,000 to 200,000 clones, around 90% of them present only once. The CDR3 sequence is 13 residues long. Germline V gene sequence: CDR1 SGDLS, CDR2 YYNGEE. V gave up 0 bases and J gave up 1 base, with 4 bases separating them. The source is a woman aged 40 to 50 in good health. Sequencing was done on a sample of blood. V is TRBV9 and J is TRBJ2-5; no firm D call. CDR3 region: CASSVGLQETQYF. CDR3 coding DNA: TGTGCCAGCAGCGTAGGACTCCAAGAGACCCAGTACTTC.